The clone carrying this T cell receptor (beta chain) was counted many times. This entry is derived from a study of naive and memory T cell subsets. Four PCR rounds used nested alpha and beta constant region primers plus the SP2 primer. A single record per CDR3 protein comes from TCRdb applying MiXCR to the UMI-ligation and nested PCR reads. The sample contains fewer than 30,000 distinct CDR3 sequences, roughly 5.2% of which appear only once. Germline V gene sequence: CDR1 MNHEY, CDR2 SMNVEV (reference sequence). Trimming pared 6 bases from V and 8 bases from J, leaving 14 bases between. This CDR3 comprises 14 residues. A UMI-containing oligonucleotide was joined by 3' ligation to the TCR cDNA template.

The source is an adult in good health. The sample was blood. The V call is TRBV27, the J call TRBJ1-6, with D maybe TRBD1 (6 bases). The chain's CDR3 is CASSLQGSDSPLHF. CDR3 nucleotides: TGTGCCAGCAGCCTACAGGGCTCGGATTCACCCCTCCACTTT.